This TCR beta chain was captured by sequencing in a study of CD4 T cells in relation to SARS-CoV-2 and coronaviruses. The data were produced by immunoSEQ multiplex PCR, yet TCRdb's version contains in-frame clones alone and is incomplete. Here the sample spans roughly 38,000 clones, 84% being singletons. Turning to this clone: The antigen remains unidentified.

Germline V lookup: CDR1 MNHEY, CDR2 SVGAGI. The CDR3 is made up of 15 amino acids. V trimming: 6 bases; J trimming: 9 bases; junction bases outside the gene matches: 12. This rearrangement joins TRBV6-5 to TRBJ2-1; 9 positions match TRBD1. This clonotype originated in an adult with COVID-19. Sequenced input: naive CD4+ T cells from PBMCs, cultured in vitro. The subset denotes: naive CD4+ T cells isolated by negative enrichment. CDR3 loop: CASRGWDRVSGEQFF. The CDR3 nucleotides are TGTGCCAGCAGAGGGTGGGACAGGGTCTCTGGTGAGCAGTTCTTC.